One sample yielded the 18 T cell receptor beta chains listed below, sequenced in a study of beta chain features in type 1 diabetes. These TCRs are of unknown antigen specificity. Investigators reverse transcribed all isolated RNA, so they sequenced expressed TCRB transcripts. The table came from immunoSEQ multiplex PCR; TCRdb's copy has only in-frame clones and leaves some out. Altogether 250,000 to 300,000 clones are present, roughly 13% being singletons, with the ten largest covering less than 0.02%. Study-wide findings and caveats: TCRB CDR3 length was moderately but significantly reduced in all four CD4+ subsets of Type 1 diabetes patients.

Sequencing used naive CD4+ T cells from blood. The receptor set was obtained from a man younger than 40 with type 1 diabetes.

This chain links TRBV7-6 with TRBJ2-5; no definite D call. This CDR3 has 14 amino acids. The V and J ends lost 1 base and 5 bases respectively, with 11 bases between them. Germline V gene lookup returns CDR1 SGHVS and CDR2 FNYEAQ. CDR3 loop: CASSLDGSQETQYF. As DNA, the CDR3 is TGTGCCAGCAGCTTAGATGGTAGCCAGGAGACCCAGTACTTC. Based on the CDR3 plus reference TRBV7-6 and TRBJ2-5, the full variable domain is GAGVSQSPRYKVTKRGQDVALRCDPISGHVSLYWYRQALGQGPEFLTYFNYEAQQDKSGLPNDRFSAERPEGSISTLTIQRTEQRDSAMYRCASSLDGSQETQYFGPGTRLLVL.

The V gene is TRBV5-6, the J gene TRBJ2-5, with 7 positions matching TRBD1. The germline V gene encodes CDR1 SGHDT and CDR2 YYEEEE. CDR3 size: 14 residues. V trimming: 2 bases; J trimming: 3 bases; junction bases outside the gene matches: 4. The CDR3 nucleotides are TGTGCCAGCAGCTTCCCCGGGACAGAAGAGACCCAGTACTTC. This gives the protein CASSFPGTEETQYF.

This clone was seen only a few times. This chain uses TRBV9 with TRBJ2-1; D might be TRBD2 (5 bases). Germline V lookup: CDR1 SGDLS, CDR2 YYNGEE. This CDR3 is built from 17 residues. Trimming cost V 2 bases and J 0 bases, with 15 bases left between them. Here the CDR3 reads CASSVVTGGGSYNEQFF. Written as DNA, the CDR3 is TGTGCCAGCAGCGTTGTTACTGGCGGAGGCTCCTACAATGAGCAGTTCTTC.

The chain uses TRBV7-9 and TRBJ1-2; D not certain. This CDR3 has 13 residues. Trimming removed 5 bases at V and 2 bases at J, with 9 bases between. Germline CDR1 and CDR2: SEHNR and FQNEAQ (reference sequence). CDR3: CASSSTENYGYTF. The CDR3 region has the DNA TGTGCCAGCAGCAGTACAGAGAACTATGGCTACACCTTC.

The CDR3 coding sequence is TGTGCCAGCAGCTTACCCATTAGCGGGAGGGCCTTTGAGCAGTTCTTC. This sequence encodes CASSLPISGRAFEQFF. The chain uses TRBV7-2 and TRBJ2-1, with TRBD2 matching over 11 bases. From germline, CDR1 is SGHTA and CDR2 FQGNSA. The CDR3 is 16 amino acids. Losses at the gene ends were 2 bases for V and 9 bases for J; bases not matched to a gene: 9. The entire variable domain, with the rest obtained from reference TRBV7-2 and TRBJ2-1, is as follows: GAGVSQSPSNKVTEKGKDVELRCDPISGHTALYWYRQSLGQGLEFLIYFQGNSAPDKSGLPSDRFSAERTGGSVSTLTIQRTQQEDSAVYLCASSLPISGRAFEQFFGPGTRLTVL.

The V and J genes are TRBV28 and TRBJ1-2; the match to TRBD1 covers 8 bases. With V trimmed by 7 bases and J by 4 bases, 8 bases remained unmatched. There are 14 residues in the CDR3. Germline-derived CDR1 and CDR2 are MDHEN and SYDVKM. In nucleotides, the CDR3 is TGTGCCAGCACCCTCGGACAGGGAATCTATGGCTACACCTTC. Its protein is CASTLGQGIYGYTF.

The DNA of the CDR3 is TGTGCCAGCAGTCCCGGACTAGCGGGAGGGGATGAGCAGTTCTTC. Its translation is CASSPGLAGGDEQFF. The chain recombines TRBV28 with TRBJ2-1; 15 nucleotides match TRBD2. The junction had 4 bases not matched to a gene; V was cut back by 5 bases and J by 8 bases. The CDR3 consists of 15 residues. Per the germline V gene, CDR1 is MDHEN and CDR2 is SYDVKM.

This chain uses TRBV30 with TRBJ1-5; D may be TRBD1 (6 bases). CDR1 GTSNPN and CDR2 SVGIG come from the germline V gene (reference sequence). V lost 5 bases and J lost 0, with 11 bases in between. CDR3 length: 14 amino acids. This CDR3 reads CAWQTGNSNQPQHF. The CDR3 DNA sequence: TGTGCCTGGCAGACAGGAAATAGCAATCAGCCCCAGCATTTT.

The table lists this clone with a count of one. This chain links TRBV19 with TRBJ1-5, with 9 bases matching TRBD1. Trimming removed 7 bases from V and 4 bases from J; junction bases left unmatched: 8. The CDR3 covers 15 residues. Germline CDR1 LNHDA, CDR2 SQIVND (reference sequence). As DNA, the CDR3 is TGTGCCAGTAATAGTCCGGGACAGGGAAATCAGCCCCAGCATTTT. It yields the protein CASNSPGQGNQPQHF.

The rearrangement joins TRBV28 to TRBJ2-7, with a weak D call TRBD2 (7 bases). CDR1 is MDHEN and CDR2 is SYDVKM in the germline V gene. Trimming pared 6 bases from V and 3 bases from J, leaving 18 bases between. The CDR3 covers 15 residues. The CDR3 nucleotides read TGTGCCAGCAGGAACCCACAGGGAGGGGGCTACGAGCAGTACTTC. Translated: CASRNPQGGGYEQYF.

This clone has a handful of counts. The V gene is TRBV6-1, the J gene TRBJ1-1; unclear D gene. CDR1 is MNHNS and CDR2 is SASEGT in the germline V gene. Trimming pared 2 bases from V and 3 bases from J, leaving 10 bases between. The CDR3 has 14 amino acids. DNA for the CDR3: TGTGCCAGCAGTGAACCGGGGAGGGACACTGAAGCTTTCTTT. This gives the protein CASSEPGRDTEAFF.

The chain carries TRBV25-1 and TRBJ2-1; 10 bases match TRBD2. The V and J ends lost 3 bases and 7 bases, in that order; junction bases with no gene match: 9. Germline-derived CDR1 and CDR2 are MGHDK and SYGVNS. The CDR3 extends over 16 amino acids. CDR3 coding DNA: TGTGCCAGCAGTGATCCAAGCGGGAGGGCCCTTAATGAGCAGTTCTTC. This encodes CASSDPSGRALNEQFF.

V usage is TRBV6-5 and J usage is TRBJ1-1, with D perhaps TRBD1 (5 bases). Germline V gene lookup returns CDR1 MNHEY and CDR2 SVGAGI. V lost 7 bases and J 3 bases, leaving 9 bases between the germline ends. The length of the CDR3 is 12 residues. CDR3 nucleotide sequence: TGTGCCAGCAAACGACAGCACACTGAAGCTTTCTTT. Its translation is CASKRQHTEAFF.

Regarding this clone: Distinct nucleotide sequences in the sample also encode this CDR3. The gene calls are TRBV6-5 and TRBJ1-1, with 10 bases lining up with TRBD1. Per the germline V gene, CDR1 is MNHEY and CDR2 is SVGAGI. The J segment lost 3 bases and the V segment lost 0 bases, leaving 1 base of the junction unmatched. The CDR3 totals 15 residues. The CDR3 DNA reads as TGTGCCAGCAGTTACTCTGGACAGGGGGACACTGAAGCTTTCTTT. Protein: CASSYSGQGDTEAFF.

Comment on this clone: Different DNA sequences within this sample yield the same CDR3. V and J are TRBV5-1 and TRBJ1-1; a possible D gene is TRBD1 (6 bases). Germline CDR1 is SGHRS and CDR2 is YFSETQ. CDR3 size: 14 residues. The germline V and J ends were trimmed by 0 bases and 4 bases, with 10 bases remaining between them. CDR3 DNA sequence: TGCGCCAGCAGCTTGGAAGGGGGGGGCACTGAAGCTTTCTTT. It is translated as CASSLEGGGTEAFF.

The chain links TRBV5-1 to TRBJ2-7; 8 nucleotides align to TRBD1. Per the germline V gene, CDR1 is SGHRS and CDR2 is YFSETQ. The CDR3 covers 12 residues. V shed 5 bases, J shed 5 bases, and the junction held 3 bases outside the gene matches. CDR3 residues: CASRGTGHEQYF. The CDR3 DNA follows: TGCGCCAGCAGAGGGACAGGACACGAGCAGTACTTC.

This clone occurred a few times. The V and J genes are TRBV4-3 and TRBJ2-1; 8 bases agree with TRBD1. Germline assignment: CDR1 LGHNA and CDR2 YSLEER. The CDR3 is made up of 17 amino acids. V lost 0 bases, J lost 2 bases, and 6 bases stayed unmatched. In DNA form, the CDR3 reads TGCGCCAGCAGCCAAGACCTCGGGACAGGAACCTACAATGAGCAGTTCTTC. Its protein product is CASSQDLGTGTYNEQFF.

This clone turned up a few times. The chain carries TRBV19 and TRBJ2-4; 11 bases are shared with TRBD2. V lost 7 bases, J lost 0 bases, and 5 bases stayed unmatched. This CDR3 spans 16 amino acids. Germline loops: CDR1 LNHDA, CDR2 SQIVND (reference sequence). The CDR3 protein is CASKLAGEGAKNIQYF. In DNA, the CDR3 is TGTGCCAGTAAACTAGCGGGAGAAGGAGCCAAAAACATTCAGTACTTC.